What follows are 15 T cell receptor beta chains derived from one specimen sequenced in a study of CD8 T cells in Susac syndrome. RNA in amounts of roughly 0.5 to 1 ug was reverse transcribed with random hexamers. TCRdb used MiXCR to reprocess the immunoSEQ multiplex PCR reads, holding one entry per CDR3 protein. The sample consists of around 230,000 distinct CDR3 sequences, 95% of them appearing once. The sequencing input was CD4+ T cells from PBMCs. All receptors come from a human donor with multiple sclerosis.

This chain connects TRBV27 to TRBJ2-3; 12 bases align to TRBD2. The CDR3 contains 16 residues. Germline CDR1 and CDR2: MNHEY and SMNVEV (reference sequence). The V and J ends lost 7 bases and 2 bases, in that order; junction bases with no gene match: 7. The CDR3 bases are TGTGCCAGCACCAAGACTAGCGGGGGAACCACAGATACGCAGTATTTT. It specifies CASTKTSGGTTDTQYF.

The chain recombines TRBV5-1 with TRBJ2-7; 9 bases are a match to TRBD2. V trimming: 2 bases; J trimming: 5 bases; junction bases outside the gene matches: 2. The CDR3 covers 13 residues. CDR1 and CDR2 from the germline V gene are SGHRS and YFSETQ. The CDR3 is CASSLSGRNEQYF. The CDR3 coding sequence is TGCGCCAGCAGCTTAAGCGGGAGGAACGAGCAGTACTTC.

This clonotype was detected only once. The chain joins TRBV29-1 to TRBJ2-1; the D is unclear. Trimming took 2 bases from V and 3 from J, leaving 8 bases between them. Germline V gene lookup returns CDR1 SQVTM and CDR2 ANQGSEA. The CDR3 covers 13 residues. The CDR3 coding sequence is TGCAGCGTTGAATCCCAAGGCTACAATGAGCAGTTCTTC. As protein: CSVESQGYNEQFF.

This clonotype was seen only once. The V call is TRBV19, the J call TRBJ1-5; 11 bases are a match to TRBD1. V lost 7 bases and J lost 6; bases outside the gene matches: 14. Germline V lookup: CDR1 LNHDA, CDR2 SQIVND (reference sequence). The CDR3 extends over 17 amino acids. CDR3 nucleotides: TGTGCCAGTACCAAGGACAGGGGGCGAGGGGTAATTCAGCCCCAGCATTTT. Its protein product is CASTKDRGRGVIQPQHF.

This chain uses TRBV5-1 with TRBJ2-7; no firm D call. The V gene's germline CDR1 is SGHRS and CDR2 YFSETQ. CDR3 length: 12 residues. V was shortened by 1 base and J by 6 bases, with 8 bases between the two germline ends. The DNA of the CDR3 is TGCGCCAGCAGCTTGAGCATCGGCGAGCAGTACTTC. It encodes CASSLSIGEQYF.

DNA for the CDR3: TGCAGTGCTAGCAGGACAGGGTCCGAGCAGTACTTC. Translation gives CSASRTGSEQYF. The chain uses TRBV20-1 and TRBJ2-7, with TRBD1 matching over 8 bases. Germline values: CDR1 DFQATT, CDR2 SNEGSKA (reference sequence). This CDR3 has 12 amino acids. The trim removed 3 bases at V and 6 bases at J, leaving 4 bases unmatched.

The chain links TRBV18 to TRBJ1-6, with a weak D call TRBD1 (5 bases). Germline-derived CDR1 and CDR2 are KGHSH and LQKENI. The CDR3 is 15 residues long. The V and J ends lost 3 bases and 7 bases respectively, with 13 bases between them. The CDR3 spells CASSPAGTGNSPLHF. CDR3 bases: TGTGCCAGCTCACCGGCCGGGACGGGCAATTCACCCCTCCACTTT.

The chain carries TRBV28 and TRBJ2-1, with 8 positions matching TRBD2. This CDR3 spans 15 amino acids. Looked up from germline, CDR1 is MDHEN and CDR2 is SYDVKM. The V segment lost 4 bases and the J segment 6 bases; nucleotides outside the gene matches: 8. CDR3 amino acids: CASSSVGLVGNEQFF. For the CDR3, the DNA is TGTGCCAGCAGTTCCGTGGGACTAGTGGGCAATGAGCAGTTCTTC.

The rearrangement links TRBV3-1 to TRBJ2-7; D could derive from TRBD1 or TRBD2 (5 bases each). V shed 1 base and J shed 0 bases, with 10 bases lying between them. This CDR3 has 15 residues. The germline V gene encodes CDR1 LGHDT and CDR2 YNNKEL (reference sequence). The CDR3, as DNA: TGTGCCAGCAGCCAAGGTTTTGGGGGCTCCTACGAGCAGTACTTC. It yields the protein CASSQGFGGSYEQYF.

V gene TRBV20-1 combines with J gene TRBJ2-3; TRBD2 aligns across 11 bases. With V trimmed by 5 bases and J by 3 bases, 7 bases remained unmatched. CDR1 and CDR2 from the germline V gene are DFQATT and SNEGSKA (reference sequence). The CDR3 is 15 residues long. The CDR3 nucleotides read TGCAGTGCTTACTATAGCGGGAGGGGTACAGATACGCAGTATTTT. This codes for CSAYYSGRGTDTQYF.

This rearrangement joins TRBV29-1 to TRBJ2-3; D is perhaps TRBD2 (6 bases). CDR3 length equals 14 residues. V was pared by 8 bases and J by 0 bases, with 15 bases between. The germline CDR1 and CDR2 sequences are SQVTM and ANQGSEA. The CDR3 bases are TGCAGCACTTGGGACTTCGCTAGCACAGATACGCAGTATTTT. Translating gives CSTWDFASTDTQYF.

The V and J genes are TRBV5-1 and TRBJ2-4; 7 bases match TRBD1. CDR3 length: 14 amino acids. Losses at the gene ends were 1 base for V and 6 bases for J; bases not matched to a gene: 4. Germline CDR1 SGHRS, CDR2 YFSETQ. CDR3 DNA sequence: TGCGCCAGCAGCTTGACAGGGGATACAAACATTCAGTACTTC. Translated: CASSLTGDTNIQYF.

This clonotype came up once. The V and J genes are TRBV7-2 and TRBJ2-7; 8 bases are a match to TRBD1. Trimming cost V 5 bases and J 0 bases; bases outside gene matches: 6. The CDR3 runs to 15 residues. CDR1 and CDR2 from the germline V gene are SGHTA and FQGNSA. Here the CDR3 reads CASSQGQGLSYEQYF. CDR3 sequence (DNA): TGTGCCAGCAGCCAAGGACAGGGACTCTCCTACGAGCAGTACTTC.

The CDR3 protein is CSATLAGEGEQFF. In nucleotides, the CDR3 is TGCAGCGCCACTTTAGCGGGAGAGGGTGAGCAGTTCTTC. The chain recombines TRBV29-1 with TRBJ2-1; 9 bases line up with TRBD2. The CDR3 is 13 residues long. Looked up from germline, CDR1 is SQVTM and CDR2 is ANQGSEA. Unmatched junction bases numbered 10, after V lost 7 bases and J lost 9 bases.

This chain joins TRBV19 and TRBJ2-2; possibly TRBD1 for D (6 bases). The CDR3 is 14 amino acids. The germline V gene encodes CDR1 LNHDA and CDR2 SQIVND (reference sequence). Trimming pared 7 bases from V and 5 bases from J, leaving 14 bases between. CDR3 loop: CASTPGTRTGELFF. CDR3 bases: TGTGCCAGTACCCCCGGGACAAGGACCGGGGAGCTGTTTTTT.